A selection of T cell receptor beta chains follows, all from one sample in a study of blood T cell repertoires in COVID-19. Here immunoSEQ multiplex PCR was the method, and the copy in TCRdb shows in-frame clones only, minus some. In the table there are about 250,000 clones, around four fifths of which are singletons. Sequenced sample: peripheral blood. These receptors came from a man aged 35 to 55 with active or convalescent COVID-19. CDR3s include the opening cysteine and the closing phenylalanine or tryptophan. The D gene is left open where the match is weak. Rows give clone size only sometimes, using once, few, many, or a class for an expanded clone.

V gene	J gene	clone size	D gene	CDR3 DNA	CDR3 protein
TRBV6-5	TRBJ2-3	-	-	TGTGCCAGCAGTTACTCATCCTCCTCCGATACGCAGTATTTT	CASSYSSSSDTQYF
TRBV5-1	TRBJ2-1	-	TRBD1	TGCGCCAGCAGCCAGGAGGGACAGGGTTCCTGGGAGCAGTTCTTC	CASSQEGQGSWEQFF
TRBV6-5	TRBJ1-5	-	-	TGTGCCAGCAGTTTGCGACAGAAGGGCCAGCCCCAGCATTTT	CASSLRQKGQPQHF
TRBV18	TRBJ1-6	-	TRBD1	TGTGCCAGCTCACCACCAGCTGGACAGGGAAACTCACCCCTCCACTTT	CASSPPAGQGNSPLHF
TRBV11-2	TRBJ2-5	-	TRBD2	TGTGCCAGCAGCTTAGGCGGGACTAGCGGGGGTCAAGAGACCCAGTACTTC	CASSLGGTSGGQETQYF
TRBV18	TRBJ1-5	-	-	TGTGCCAGCTCACCACGGAGGTTGGAGGCGAGTAATCAGCCCCAGCATTTT	CASSPRRLEASNQPQHF
TRBV4-1	TRBJ2-7	-	-	TGCGCCAGCAGCCAAGGTGGAGAGAGCACCTACGAGCAGTACTTC	CASSQGGESTYEQYF
TRBV19	TRBJ1-3	-	-	TGTGCCAGTAGTAGGCAGGACTCTGGAAACACCATATATTTT	CASSRQDSGNTIYF
TRBV13	TRBJ1-1	-	TRBD1	TGTGCCAGCAGACGGGGACAGGCAAACACTGAAGCTTTCTTT	CASRRGQANTEAFF
TRBV2	TRBJ1-3	once	TRBD1	TGTGCCAGCAGTGGGGACAGGGGGAGAAACACCATATATTTT	CASSGDRGRNTIYF
TRBV2	TRBJ2-7	-	-	TGTGCCAGCGGACTGGGAGCCTACGAGCAGTACTTC	CASGLGAYEQYF
TRBV11-2	TRBJ2-2	-	-	TGTGCCAGCAGCTTAGATGTCCTCGGGGAGCTGTTTTTT	CASSLDVLGELFF
TRBV6-5	TRBJ1-1	few	-	TGTGCCAGCAGTAGGCCGGGTATGAACACTGAAGCTTTCTTT	CASSRPGMNTEAFF
TRBV6-2/TRBV6-3	TRBJ1-5	-	-	TGTGCCAGCAGTGGACATGCCCTGGGTCAGCCCCAGCATTTT	CASSGHALGQPQHF
TRBV7-9	TRBJ2-1	-	TRBD1	TGTGCCAGCAGCTTAGCGGGACAGGGGGCGAAGGAGCAGTTCTTC	CASSLAGQGAKEQFF
TRBV4-1	TRBJ1-6	once	-	TGCGCCAGCAGCCAAGAGGAGGTCTATAATTCACCCCTCCACTTT	CASSQEEVYNSPLHF
TRBV5-4	TRBJ1-1	-	TRBD1	TGTGCCAGCAGCTTGGAGGCAGGGGGCCGGGCAGAAGCTTTCTTT	CASSLEAGGRAEAFF
TRBV5-1	TRBJ2-1	-	TRBD2	TGCGCCAGCAGCTTGGGGGCGGGAGTAAGCAATGAGCAGTTCTTC	CASSLGAGVSNEQFF
TRBV7-6	TRBJ2-7	-	TRBD1	TGTGCCAGCAGCCTAGGAGGGGGACAGGGCAACTACGAGCAGTACTTC	CASSLGGGQGNYEQYF
TRBV19	TRBJ1-3	-	TRBD1	TGTGCCAGTAGTCCACAGGGGGCGAGAAACACCATATATTTT	CASSPQGARNTIYF
TRBV19	TRBJ1-5	-	TRBD1	TGTGCCAGTAGTAGCTATACAGGGGTTCCTCAGCCCCAGCATTTT	CASSSYTGVPQPQHF
TRBV9	TRBJ1-3	-	-	TGTGCCAGCAGCGTAGGCACAGGAAACACCATATATTTT	CASSVGTGNTIYF
TRBV6-5	TRBJ1-5	-	-	TGTGCCAGCAGTACCCCTGAGGATCAGCCCCAGCATTTT	CASSTPEDQPQHF
TRBV19	TRBJ2-5	-	-	TGTGCCAGTAGTGTTGGGCGGGGACCCTTAGAGACCCAGTACTTC	CASSVGRGPLETQYF
TRBV6-2/TRBV6-3	TRBJ1-1	-	TRBD1	TGTGCCAGCAGTGACCATGGACAGGGGGTAGGAGCTTTCTTT	CASSDHGQGVGAFF
TRBV6-5	TRBJ2-3	-	TRBD1	TGTGCCAGCAGGGAGACAGGGGGCGGAGATACGCAGTATTTT	CASRETGGGDTQYF
TRBV5-1	TRBJ1-4	-	TRBD1	TGCGCCAGCAGCACCCAGACAGGGGGTGCGAATGAAAAACTGTTTTTT	CASSTQTGGANEKLFF
TRBV4-1	TRBJ2-5	-	TRBD1	TGCGCCAGCAGCGCAGGACAGGGGAAGCTCCAAGAGACCCAGTACTTC	CASSAGQGKLQETQYF
TRBV5-1	TRBJ1-3	-	-	TGCGCCAGCAGCTTGGCCCTGGCAGGCTCTGGAAACACCATATATTTT	CASSLALAGSGNTIYF
TRBV11-2	TRBJ1-4	-	TRBD1	TGTGCCAGCAACTTCGGTCGTGGACAGGTACTAAGCGAAAAACTGTTTTTT	CASNFGRGQVLSEKLFF
TRBV3-1/TRBV3-2	TRBJ2-1	-	TRBD2	TGTGCCAGCAGCGAAGGGACTAGCGGGGGGAGCTCCTACAATGAGCAGTTCTTC	CASSEGTSGGSSYNEQFF
TRBV6-5	TRBJ2-7	-	-	TGTGCCAGCACCCCCGGGGATAGCTCCTACGAGCAGTACTTC	CASTPGDSSYEQYF
TRBV19	TRBJ1-6	-	-	TGTGCCAGTAGTATGGGAGCTCTTTCACCCCTCCACTTT	CASSMGALSPLHF
TRBV7-9	TRBJ2-1	-	-	TGTGCCAGCAGCTTAGGGTGGCATAAGCAGTTCTTC	CASSLGWHKQFF
TRBV23-1	TRBJ1-5	-	-	TGCGCCAGCAGTCCTTGGGACTCGGGGAATCAGCCCCAGCATTTT	CASSPWDSGNQPQHF
TRBV6-1	TRBJ2-7	-	TRBD2	TGTGCCAGCAGTGTGGGGACTAGCGGGAGCCTGACCTACGAGCAGTACTTC	CASSVGTSGSLTYEQYF
TRBV18	TRBJ2-4	-	-	TGTGCCAGCTCACCACCGGGGGGAAATGTAGGCAAAAACATTCAGTACTTC	CASSPPGGNVGKNIQYF
TRBV3-1/TRBV3-2	TRBJ2-3	-	TRBD2	TGTGCCAGCAGCCCTGTAGCGACCGGGACTAGTCGGACGCAGTATTTT	CASSPVATGTSRTQYF
TRBV24-1	TRBJ1-1	-	-	TGTGCCACCAGTGATTCGACAGTCACTGAAGCTTTCTTT	CATSDSTVTEAFF
TRBV7-8	TRBJ2-7	once	-	TGTGCCAGCAGCCCCAACCAGGCCACCTACGAGCAGTACTTC	CASSPNQATYEQYF
TRBV6-1	TRBJ1-3	-	-	TGTGCCAGCAGTGAAAATTCAGGCAGATCCTCTGGAAACACCATATATTTT	CASSENSGRSSGNTIYF
TRBV5-8	TRBJ2-5	-	TRBD2	TGTGCCAGCAGCTTGCAACCGGCGGGGGGGCAAGAGACCCAGTACTTC	CASSLQPAGGQETQYF
TRBV19	TRBJ1-1	-	TRBD1	TGTGCCAGTAGCAGACAGGGTGGGGGCACTGAAGCTTTCTTT	CASSRQGGGTEAFF
TRBV4-1	TRBJ2-2	-	-	TGCGCCAGCAGCCAAGATTCCGGGAGAACCGGGGAGCTGTTTTTT	CASSQDSGRTGELFF
TRBV30	TRBJ2-3	-	-	TGTGCCTGGAGTGTAGGGGACACAGATACGCAGTATTTT	CAWSVGDTDTQYF
TRBV3-1/TRBV3-2	TRBJ2-4	-	TRBD1	TGTGCCAGCAGCCAAGATCTGGGACAGCGGAACATTCAGTACTTC	CASSQDLGQRNIQYF
TRBV19	TRBJ2-1	-	TRBD2	TGTGCCAGTAGTATAGCAGGCGGGAGGGGCAATGAGCAGTTCTTC	CASSIAGGRGNEQFF
TRBV11-2	TRBJ2-7	-	TRBD2	TGTGCCAGCAGCCCCAGACTAGCGGGGGTTTCCTACGAGCAGTACTTC	CASSPRLAGVSYEQYF
TRBV30	TRBJ2-7	-	TRBD1	TGTGCCTGGAGTTATGGGACAGCCTACGAGCAGTACTTC	CAWSYGTAYEQYF
TRBV5-1	TRBJ2-5	-	TRBD1	TGCGCCAGCAGCTTTGGGGACAGCCAAGAGACCCAGTACTTC	CASSFGDSQETQYF
TRBV7-2	TRBJ1-1	once	-	TGTGCCAGCAGCTTAGTTGTCGGACAGCAAGGGGCTTTCTTT	CASSLVVGQQGAFF
TRBV7-9	TRBJ1-1	-	TRBD1	TGTGCCAGCAGCCCAGGGGGGACAGGGAACACTGAAGCTTTCTTT	CASSPGGTGNTEAFF
TRBV28	TRBJ1-3	-	-	TGTGCCACCACGGACAGCTCTGGAAACACCATATATTTT	CATTDSSGNTIYF
TRBV5-5	TRBJ2-7	-	TRBD1	TGTGCCAGCACCAGGACAGGGGGCATCATGGAGCAGTACTTC	CASTRTGGIMEQYF